This T cell receptor beta chain was retrieved from a study of beta chain features in type 1 diabetes. The investigators reverse transcribed all of the isolated RNA, so they sequenced expressed TCRB transcripts. Sequenced by immunoSEQ multiplex PCR; TCRdb stores in-frame clones only, minus some. The sample has 500,000 to 700,000 clones, about a sixth seen once. From germline, CDR1 is MDHEN and CDR2 SYDVKM. V gave up 0 bases and J gave up 5 bases; unmatched junction bases: 5. The CDR3 totals 16 residues. Concerning this clone itself: Its antigen is unidentified.

Findings and caveats of the study: It was among patients, rather than healthy donors, that naive, central memory and Treg TCRB repertoires appeared more similar.

The source of this sequence is a young man in good health. The sequenced sample was naive CD4+ T cells from blood. The J gene is TRBJ2-5, the V gene TRBV28; 11 bases fit TRBD2. CDR3 residues: CASSLWASGRRETQYF. DNA for the CDR3: TGTGCCAGCAGTTTATGGGCTAGCGGGAGGCGGGAGACCCAGTACTTC.